A selection of T cell receptor beta chains follows, all from one sample in a study of blood T cell repertoires in COVID-19. Sequenced by immunoSEQ multiplex PCR; TCRdb stores in-frame clones only, minus some. There are 45,000 or so clones in the sample; approximately 80% occur only once, and approximately 62% lies in the top ten. Sequenced sample: peripheral blood. The receptors originated from an older man with acute or convalescent COVID-19. Both conserved end residues are part of each CDR3. Each record gives: CDR3 protein, CDR3 DNA, J gene, V gene, D gene, clone size. A D gene is named only where the DNA matches it firmly. Size values are once, few and many counts, or a class for expanded clones, and some rows have none.

cdr3_aa: CASSEAVGGPVDTQYF
cdr3_nt: TGTGCCAGTAGTGAAGCGGTGGGAGGGCCGGTAGATACGCAGTATTTT
j_call: TRBJ2-3
v_call: TRBV6-1
d_call: TRBD2
clone_size: -

cdr3_aa: CASSDDGGTGPTGELFF
cdr3_nt: TGTGCCAGCAGTGACGACGGTGGGACAGGACCCACCGGGGAGCTGTTTTTT
j_call: TRBJ2-2
v_call: TRBV6-1
d_call: TRBD1
clone_size: -

cdr3_aa: CASSFAGDRYEQYF
cdr3_nt: TGTGCCAGCAGCTTCGCAGGGGATCGCTACGAGCAGTACTTC
j_call: TRBJ2-7
v_call: TRBV7-2
d_call: -
clone_size: -

cdr3_aa: CASSGGRGGNTEAFF
cdr3_nt: TGTGCCAGCAGCGGAGGAAGGGGTGGGAACACTGAAGCTTTCTTT
j_call: TRBJ1-1
v_call: TRBV9
d_call: -
clone_size: -

cdr3_aa: CASSLEGLAVDTQYF
cdr3_nt: TGTGCCAGCAGCTTAGAGGGACTAGCCGTAGATACGCAGTATTTT
j_call: TRBJ2-3
v_call: TRBV7-3
d_call: TRBD2
clone_size: once

cdr3_aa: CASSSRRGAGLYNEQFF
cdr3_nt: TGTGCCAGCAGTTCCCGCCGGGGGGCGGGACTCTACAATGAGCAGTTCTTC
j_call: TRBJ2-1
v_call: TRBV27
d_call: -
clone_size: -

cdr3_aa: CASSVTSSSEQFF
cdr3_nt: TGTGCCAGCTCAGTGACTAGCTCCTCTGAGCAGTTCTTC
j_call: TRBJ2-1
v_call: TRBV18
d_call: TRBD2
clone_size: many

cdr3_aa: CASSMGDRGHSPLHF
cdr3_nt: TGTGCCAGTAGTATGGGGGACAGGGGGCATTCACCCCTCCACTTT
j_call: TRBJ1-6
v_call: TRBV19
d_call: TRBD1
clone_size: -

cdr3_aa: CASSSLRGAYEQYF
cdr3_nt: TGTGCCAGCAGCTCGCTCCGGGGGGCCTACGAGCAGTACTTC
j_call: TRBJ2-7
v_call: TRBV5-6
d_call: TRBD2
clone_size: -

cdr3_aa: CASRSTDRGNSPLHF
cdr3_nt: TGTGCCAGCAGATCTACTGACAGGGGTAATTCACCCCTCCACTTT
j_call: TRBJ1-6
v_call: TRBV6-6
d_call: TRBD1
clone_size: -

cdr3_aa: CASSQPNSGSYEQYF
cdr3_nt: TGTGCCAGCAGCCAACCTAATAGCGGCTCCTACGAGCAGTACTTC
j_call: TRBJ2-7
v_call: TRBV3-1/TRBV3-2
d_call: -
clone_size: few

cdr3_aa: CASSYQTRGEQFF
cdr3_nt: TGTGCCAGCAGCTACCAGACCCGAGGTGAGCAGTTCTTC
j_call: TRBJ2-1
v_call: TRBV7-9
d_call: -
clone_size: -

cdr3_aa: CASSAGLQHRELFF
cdr3_nt: TGTGCCAGCAGCGCAGGACTACAGCACCGGGAGCTGTTTTTT
j_call: TRBJ2-2
v_call: TRBV7-3
d_call: -
clone_size: many

cdr3_aa: CAWSVSWTGELFF
cdr3_nt: TGTGCCTGGAGTGTAAGCTGGACCGGGGAGCTGTTTTTT
j_call: TRBJ2-2
v_call: TRBV30
d_call: -
clone_size: -

cdr3_aa: CASSPRGTSGNEQFF
cdr3_nt: TGTGCCAGCAGTCCGCGCGGGACTAGCGGTAATGAGCAGTTCTTC
j_call: TRBJ2-1
v_call: TRBV27
d_call: TRBD2
clone_size: medium-sized

cdr3_aa: CASSLGGFSYEQYF
cdr3_nt: TGTGCCAGCAGCTTGGGCGGGTTCTCCTACGAGCAGTACTTC
j_call: TRBJ2-7
v_call: TRBV5-4
d_call: -
clone_size: -

cdr3_aa: CASSFPDYNSPLHF
cdr3_nt: TGTGCCAGCAGTTTTCCAGATTATAATTCACCCCTCCACTTT
j_call: TRBJ1-6
v_call: TRBV28
d_call: -
clone_size: -

cdr3_aa: CASHLSSFTEAFF
cdr3_nt: TGTGCCAGCCACCTCAGTTCTTTCACTGAAGCTTTCTTT
j_call: TRBJ1-1
v_call: TRBV2
d_call: -
clone_size: -

cdr3_aa: CASSFRVNEKLFF
cdr3_nt: TGTGCCAGCAGCTTCAGGGTTAATGAAAAACTGTTTTTT
j_call: TRBJ1-4
v_call: TRBV12-3/TRBV12-4
d_call: -
clone_size: few

cdr3_aa: CASSPASLRSGELFF
cdr3_nt: TGTGCCAGCAGCCCGGCCTCCTTGAGGAGCGGGGAGCTGTTTTTT
j_call: TRBJ2-2
v_call: TRBV5-6
d_call: -
clone_size: -

cdr3_aa: CASSLAIGGKGYTF
cdr3_nt: TGTGCCAGCAGCTTGGCCATTGGGGGGAAAGGCTACACCTTC
j_call: TRBJ1-2
v_call: TRBV5-4
d_call: -
clone_size: -